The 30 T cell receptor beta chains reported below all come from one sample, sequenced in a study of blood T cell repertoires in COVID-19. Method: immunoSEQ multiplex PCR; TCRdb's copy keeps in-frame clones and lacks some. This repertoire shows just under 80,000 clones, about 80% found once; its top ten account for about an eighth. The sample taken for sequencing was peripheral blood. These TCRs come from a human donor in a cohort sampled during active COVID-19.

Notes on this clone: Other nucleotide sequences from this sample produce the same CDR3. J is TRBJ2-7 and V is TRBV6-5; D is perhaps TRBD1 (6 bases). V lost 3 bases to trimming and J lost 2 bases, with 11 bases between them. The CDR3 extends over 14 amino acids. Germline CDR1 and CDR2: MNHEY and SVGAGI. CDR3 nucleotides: TGTGCCAGCAGTTATAAGGACAGCACCTACGAGCAGTACTTC. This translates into CASSYKDSTYEQYF.

CDR3 DNA: TGTGCCAGTGGGGACAGGGAAGAGCAGTACTTC. It translates to CASGDREEQYF. The V gene is TRBV2, the J gene TRBJ2-7, with 9 positions matching TRBD1. Per the germline V gene, CDR1 is SNHLY and CDR2 is FYNNEI. The CDR3 covers 11 residues. V gave up 9 bases and J gave up 7 bases; unmatched junction bases: 4.

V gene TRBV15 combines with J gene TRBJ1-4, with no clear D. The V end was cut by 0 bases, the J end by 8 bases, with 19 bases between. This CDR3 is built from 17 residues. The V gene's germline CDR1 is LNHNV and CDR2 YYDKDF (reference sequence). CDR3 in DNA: TGTGCCACCAGCAGAGATTATCCAAGGCGAGAGGGAGAAAAACTGTTTTTT. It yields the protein CATSRDYPRREGEKLFF.

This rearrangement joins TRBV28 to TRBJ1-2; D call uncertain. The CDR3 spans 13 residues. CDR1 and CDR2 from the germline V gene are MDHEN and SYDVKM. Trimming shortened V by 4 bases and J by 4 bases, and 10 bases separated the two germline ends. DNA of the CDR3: TGTGCCAGCAGTTACTCGGGAAGCTATGGCTACACCTTC. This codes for CASSYSGSYGYTF.

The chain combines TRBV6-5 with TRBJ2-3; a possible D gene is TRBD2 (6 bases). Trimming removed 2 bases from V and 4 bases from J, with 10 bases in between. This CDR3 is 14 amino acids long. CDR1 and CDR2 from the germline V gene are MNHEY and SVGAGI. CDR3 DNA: TGTGCCAGCAGTTACGTCCCGGGGGCAGATACGCAGTATTTT. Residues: CASSYVPGADTQYF.

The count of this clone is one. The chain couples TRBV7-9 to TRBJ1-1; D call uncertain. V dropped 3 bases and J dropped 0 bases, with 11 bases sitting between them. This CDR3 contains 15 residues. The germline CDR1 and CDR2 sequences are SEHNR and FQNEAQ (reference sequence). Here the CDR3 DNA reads TGTGCCAGCAGCTTCGGAGAGCCTATGAACACTGAAGCTTTCTTT. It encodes CASSFGEPMNTEAFF.

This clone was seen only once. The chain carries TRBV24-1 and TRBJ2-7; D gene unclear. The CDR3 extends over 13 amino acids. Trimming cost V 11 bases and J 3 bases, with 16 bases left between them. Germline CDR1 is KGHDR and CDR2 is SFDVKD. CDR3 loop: CAISLGLIYEQYF. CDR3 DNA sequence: TGTGCCATATCCCTCGGTCTGATCTACGAGCAGTACTTC.

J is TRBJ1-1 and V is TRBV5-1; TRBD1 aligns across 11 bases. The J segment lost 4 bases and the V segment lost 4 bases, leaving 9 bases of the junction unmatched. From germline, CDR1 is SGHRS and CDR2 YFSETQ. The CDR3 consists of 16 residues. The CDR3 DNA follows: TGCGCCAGCAGCCAGTGGACAGGGGGCGTCGGCACTGAAGCTTTCTTT. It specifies CASSQWTGGVGTEAFF.

CDR3 nucleotide sequence: TGTGCCAGCAGCGAGTACCTGGAGACCCAGTACTTC. Its protein is CASSEYLETQYF. V and J are TRBV6-5 and TRBJ2-5; D is ambiguous. V was cut by 6 bases and J by 5 bases, with 10 bases left in between. CDR3 length: 12 amino acids. CDR1 is MNHEY, CDR2 SVGAGI, per germline.

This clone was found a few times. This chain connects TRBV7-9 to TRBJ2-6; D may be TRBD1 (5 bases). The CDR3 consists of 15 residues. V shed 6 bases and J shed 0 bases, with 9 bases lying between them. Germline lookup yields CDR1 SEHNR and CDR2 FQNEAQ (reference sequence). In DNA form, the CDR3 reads TGTGCCAGCAGGACAGCCTCCTCTGGGGCCAACGTCCTGACTTTC. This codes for CASRTASSGANVLTF.

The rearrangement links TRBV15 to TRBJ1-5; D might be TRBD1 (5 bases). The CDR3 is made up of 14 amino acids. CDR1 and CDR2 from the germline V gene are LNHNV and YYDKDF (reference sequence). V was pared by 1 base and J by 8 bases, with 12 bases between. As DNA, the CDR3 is TGTGCCACCAGCAGAGCTTTGACGGGGGAGCCCCAGCATTTT. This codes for CATSRALTGEPQHF.

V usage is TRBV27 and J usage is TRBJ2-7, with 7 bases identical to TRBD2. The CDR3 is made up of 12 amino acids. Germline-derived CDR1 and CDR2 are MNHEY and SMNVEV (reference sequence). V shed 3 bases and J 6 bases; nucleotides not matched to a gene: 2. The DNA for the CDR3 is TGTGCCAGCAGTTTTGGCGGGAGCGAGCAGTACTTC. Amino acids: CASSFGGSEQYF.

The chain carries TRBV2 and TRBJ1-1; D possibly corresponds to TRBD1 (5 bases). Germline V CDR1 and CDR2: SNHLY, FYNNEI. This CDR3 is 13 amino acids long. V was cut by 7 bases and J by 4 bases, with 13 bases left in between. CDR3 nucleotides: TGTGCCAGCACCCGGGGGATGGGCACTGAAGCTTTCTTT. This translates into CASTRGMGTEAFF.

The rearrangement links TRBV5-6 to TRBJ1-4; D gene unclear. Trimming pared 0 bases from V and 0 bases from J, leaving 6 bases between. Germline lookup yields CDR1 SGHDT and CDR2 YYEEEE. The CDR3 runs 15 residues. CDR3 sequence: CASSLVAATNEKLFF. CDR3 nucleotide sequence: TGTGCCAGCAGCTTGGTGGCAGCAACTAATGAAAAACTGTTTTTT.

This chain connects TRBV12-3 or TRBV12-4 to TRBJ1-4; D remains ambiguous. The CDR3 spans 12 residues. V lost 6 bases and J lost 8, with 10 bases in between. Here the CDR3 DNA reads TGTGCCAGCAGCCCTATCCGGGAAAAACTGTTTTTT. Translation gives CASSPIREKLFF.

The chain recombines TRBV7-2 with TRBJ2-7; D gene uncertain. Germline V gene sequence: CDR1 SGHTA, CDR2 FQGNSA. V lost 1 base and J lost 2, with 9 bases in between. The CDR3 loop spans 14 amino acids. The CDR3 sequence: CASSLVPGAYEQYF. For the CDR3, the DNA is TGTGCCAGCAGCTTAGTCCCGGGTGCCTACGAGCAGTACTTC. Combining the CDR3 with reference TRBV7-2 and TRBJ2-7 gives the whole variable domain GAGVSQSPSNKVTEKGKDVELRCDPISGHTALYWYRQSLGQGLEFLIYFQGNSAPDKSGLPSDRFSAERTGGSVSTLTIQRTQQEDSAVYLCASSLVPGAYEQYFGPGTRLTVT.

The CDR3 here is CASRGQGREKLFF. The CDR3 DNA follows: TGTGCCAGCAGGGGACAGGGGCGTGAAAAACTGTTTTTT. This chain links TRBV28 with TRBJ1-4, with 10 bases aligning to TRBD1. CDR3 length: 13 amino acids. The V gene end was trimmed by 6 bases and the J gene end by 7 bases; junction bases not matched to a gene: 2. Germline V gene data show CDR1 as MDHEN and CDR2 as SYDVKM.

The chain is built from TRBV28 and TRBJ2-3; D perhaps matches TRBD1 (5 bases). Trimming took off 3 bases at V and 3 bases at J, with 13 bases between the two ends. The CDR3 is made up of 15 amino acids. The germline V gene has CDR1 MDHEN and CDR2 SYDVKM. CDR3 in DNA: TGTGCCAGCAGTTTCCGCAGGGCCTTTACAGATACGCAGTATTTT. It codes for CASSFRRAFTDTQYF.

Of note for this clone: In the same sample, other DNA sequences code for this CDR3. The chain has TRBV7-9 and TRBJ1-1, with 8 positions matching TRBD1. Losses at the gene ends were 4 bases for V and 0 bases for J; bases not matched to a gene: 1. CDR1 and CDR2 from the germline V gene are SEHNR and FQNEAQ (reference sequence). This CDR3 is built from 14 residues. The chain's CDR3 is CASSWTGLNTEAFF. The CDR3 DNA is TGTGCCAGCAGCTGGACAGGGTTGAACACTGAAGCTTTCTTT.

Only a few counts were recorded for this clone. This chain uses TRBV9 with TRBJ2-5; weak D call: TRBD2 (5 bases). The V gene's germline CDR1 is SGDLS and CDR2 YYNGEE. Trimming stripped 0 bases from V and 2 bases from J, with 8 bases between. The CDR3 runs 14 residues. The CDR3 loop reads CASSVGRTQETQYF. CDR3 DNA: TGTGCCAGCAGCGTAGGAAGGACTCAAGAGACCCAGTACTTC.

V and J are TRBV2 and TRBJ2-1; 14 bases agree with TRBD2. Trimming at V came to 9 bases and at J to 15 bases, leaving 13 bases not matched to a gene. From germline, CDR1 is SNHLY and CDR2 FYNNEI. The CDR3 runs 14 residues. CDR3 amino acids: CASRTSGGPVVRFF. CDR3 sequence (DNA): TGTGCCAGTAGGACTAGCGGGGGGCCCGTTGTACGGTTCTTC.

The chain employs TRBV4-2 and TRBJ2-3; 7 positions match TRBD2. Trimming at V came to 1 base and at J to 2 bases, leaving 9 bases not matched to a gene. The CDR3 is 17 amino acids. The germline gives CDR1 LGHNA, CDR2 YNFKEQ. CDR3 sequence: CASSQGGGGKITDTQYF. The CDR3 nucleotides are TGTGCCAGCAGCCAAGGTGGGGGGGGAAAAATCACAGATACGCAGTATTTT.

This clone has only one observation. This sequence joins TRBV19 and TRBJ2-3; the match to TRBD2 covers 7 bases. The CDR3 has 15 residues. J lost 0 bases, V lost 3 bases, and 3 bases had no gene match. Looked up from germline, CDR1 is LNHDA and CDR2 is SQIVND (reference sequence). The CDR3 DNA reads TGTGCCAGTAGTATGGACGGGGGGAGCACAGATACGCAGTATTTT. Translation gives CASSMDGGSTDTQYF.

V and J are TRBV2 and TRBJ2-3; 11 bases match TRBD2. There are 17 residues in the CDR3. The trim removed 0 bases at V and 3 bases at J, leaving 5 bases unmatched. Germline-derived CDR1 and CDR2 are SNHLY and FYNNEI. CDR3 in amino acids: CASSEASLAGGTDTQYF. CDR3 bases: TGTGCCAGCAGTGAAGCTTCCCTAGCGGGAGGAACAGATACGCAGTATTTT.

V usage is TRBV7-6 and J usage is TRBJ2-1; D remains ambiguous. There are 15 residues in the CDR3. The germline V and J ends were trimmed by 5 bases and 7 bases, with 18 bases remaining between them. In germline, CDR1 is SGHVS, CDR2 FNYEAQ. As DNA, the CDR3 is TGTGCCAGCAGCCCCGCACTAACCGTTCGAAATGAGCAGTTCTTC. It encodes CASSPALTVRNEQFF.

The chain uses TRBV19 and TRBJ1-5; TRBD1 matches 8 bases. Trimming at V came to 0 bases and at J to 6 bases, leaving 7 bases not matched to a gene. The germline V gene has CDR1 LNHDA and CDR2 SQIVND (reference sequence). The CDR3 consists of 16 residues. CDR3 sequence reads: CASSIEYGQGVQPQHF. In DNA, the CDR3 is TGTGCCAGTAGTATAGAATACGGACAGGGCGTTCAGCCCCAGCATTTT.

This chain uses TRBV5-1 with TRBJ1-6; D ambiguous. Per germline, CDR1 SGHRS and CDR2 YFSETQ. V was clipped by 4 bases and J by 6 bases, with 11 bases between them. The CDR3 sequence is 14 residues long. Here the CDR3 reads CASSRDGGNSPLHF. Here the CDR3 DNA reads TGCGCCAGCAGCCGGGATGGCGGTAATTCACCCCTCCACTTT. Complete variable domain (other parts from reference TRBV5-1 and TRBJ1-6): KAGVTQTPRYLIKTRGQQVTLSCSPISGHRSVSWYQQTPGQGLQFLFEYFSETQRNKGNFPGRFSGRQFSNSRSEMNVSTLELGDSALYLCASSRDGGNSPLHFGNGTRLTVT.

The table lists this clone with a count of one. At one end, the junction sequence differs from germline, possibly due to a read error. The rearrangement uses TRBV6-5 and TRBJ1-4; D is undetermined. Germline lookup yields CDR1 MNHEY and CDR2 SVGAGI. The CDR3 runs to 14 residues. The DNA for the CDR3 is TGTGCCAGCAGATACTTCTTAACTAATGAAAAACTGTTTTTT. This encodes CASRYFLTNEKLFF.

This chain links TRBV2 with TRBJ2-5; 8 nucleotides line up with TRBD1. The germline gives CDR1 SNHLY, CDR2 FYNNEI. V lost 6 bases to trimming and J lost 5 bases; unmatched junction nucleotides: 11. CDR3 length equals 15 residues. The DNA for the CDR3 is TGTGCCAGCAGGGCAGGGGGCGCCGATTCCGAGACCCAGTACTTC. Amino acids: CASRAGGADSETQYF.

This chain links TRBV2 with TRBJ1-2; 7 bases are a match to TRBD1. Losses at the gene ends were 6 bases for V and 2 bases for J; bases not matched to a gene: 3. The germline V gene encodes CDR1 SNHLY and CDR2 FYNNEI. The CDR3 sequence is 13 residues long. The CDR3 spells CASSDRVNYGYTF. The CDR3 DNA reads TGTGCCAGCAGCGACAGGGTCAACTATGGCTACACCTTC.